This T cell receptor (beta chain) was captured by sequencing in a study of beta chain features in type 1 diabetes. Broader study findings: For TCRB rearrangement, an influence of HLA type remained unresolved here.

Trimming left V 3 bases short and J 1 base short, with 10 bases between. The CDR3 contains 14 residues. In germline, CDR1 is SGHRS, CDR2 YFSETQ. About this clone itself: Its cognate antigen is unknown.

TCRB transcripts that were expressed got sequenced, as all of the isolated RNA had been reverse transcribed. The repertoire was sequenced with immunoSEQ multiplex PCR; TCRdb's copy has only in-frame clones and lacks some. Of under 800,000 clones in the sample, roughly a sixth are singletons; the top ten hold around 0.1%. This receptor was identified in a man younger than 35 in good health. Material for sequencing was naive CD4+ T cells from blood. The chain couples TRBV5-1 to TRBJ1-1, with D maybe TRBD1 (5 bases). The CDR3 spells CASSSETGNTEAFF. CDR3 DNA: TGCGCCAGCAGCTCAGAAACAGGGAACACTGAAGCTTTCTTT.